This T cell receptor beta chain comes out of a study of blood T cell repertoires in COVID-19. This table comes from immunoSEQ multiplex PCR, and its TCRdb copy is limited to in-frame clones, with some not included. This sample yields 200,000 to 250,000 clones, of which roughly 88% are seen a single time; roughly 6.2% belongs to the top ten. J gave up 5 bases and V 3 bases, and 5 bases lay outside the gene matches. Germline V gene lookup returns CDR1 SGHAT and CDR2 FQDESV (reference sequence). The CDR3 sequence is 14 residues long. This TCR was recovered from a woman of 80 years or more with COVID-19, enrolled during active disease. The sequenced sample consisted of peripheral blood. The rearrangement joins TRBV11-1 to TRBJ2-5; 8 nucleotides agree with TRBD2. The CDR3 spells CASSFRTSQETQYF. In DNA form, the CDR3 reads TGTGCCAGCAGCTTTAGGACTAGCCAGGAGACCCAGTACTTC.